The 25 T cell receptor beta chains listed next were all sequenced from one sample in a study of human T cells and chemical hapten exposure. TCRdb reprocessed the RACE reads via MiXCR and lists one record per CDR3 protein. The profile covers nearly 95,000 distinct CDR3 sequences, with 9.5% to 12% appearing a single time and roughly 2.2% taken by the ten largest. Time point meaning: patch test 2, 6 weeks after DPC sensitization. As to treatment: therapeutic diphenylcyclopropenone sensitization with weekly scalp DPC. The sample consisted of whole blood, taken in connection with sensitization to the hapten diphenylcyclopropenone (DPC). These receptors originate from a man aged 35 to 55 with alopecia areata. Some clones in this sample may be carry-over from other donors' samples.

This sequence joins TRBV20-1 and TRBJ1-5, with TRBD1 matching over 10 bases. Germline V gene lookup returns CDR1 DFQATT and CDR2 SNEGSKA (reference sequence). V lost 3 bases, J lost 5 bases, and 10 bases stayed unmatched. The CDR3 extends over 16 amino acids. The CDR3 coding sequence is TGCAGTGCTAGGCCCAGGGACAGGGGAGTGGATCAGCCCCAGCATTTT. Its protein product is CSARPRDRGVDQPQHF.

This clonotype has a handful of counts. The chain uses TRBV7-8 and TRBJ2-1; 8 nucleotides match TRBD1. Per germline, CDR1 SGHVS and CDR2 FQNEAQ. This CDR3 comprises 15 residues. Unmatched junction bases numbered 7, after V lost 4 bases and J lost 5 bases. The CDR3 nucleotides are TGTGCCAGCAGCTCCAGGACAGGGAGGCACAATGAGCAGTTCTTC. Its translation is CASSSRTGRHNEQFF.

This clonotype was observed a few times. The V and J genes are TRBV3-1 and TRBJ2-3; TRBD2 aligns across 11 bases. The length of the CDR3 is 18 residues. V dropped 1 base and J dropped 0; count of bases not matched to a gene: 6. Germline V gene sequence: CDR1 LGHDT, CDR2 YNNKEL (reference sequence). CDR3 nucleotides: TGTGCCAGCAGCCAAGGCGTAGTAGCGGGAGGGAGCACAGATACGCAGTATTTT. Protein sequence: CASSQGVVAGGSTDTQYF.

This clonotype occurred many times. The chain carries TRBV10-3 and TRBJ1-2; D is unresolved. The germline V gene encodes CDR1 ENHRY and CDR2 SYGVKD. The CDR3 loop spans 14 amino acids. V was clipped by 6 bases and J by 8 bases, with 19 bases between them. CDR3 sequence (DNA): TGTGCCATCAGGCCCTTGGGTCCGCCCGGGGGCTACACCTTC. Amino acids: CAIRPLGPPGGYTF.

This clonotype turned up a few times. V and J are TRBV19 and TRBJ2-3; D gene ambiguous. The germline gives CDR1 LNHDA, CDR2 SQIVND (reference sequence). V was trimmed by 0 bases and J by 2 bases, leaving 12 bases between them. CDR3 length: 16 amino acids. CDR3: CASSIDHSRYTDTQYF. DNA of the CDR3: TGTGCCAGTAGTATAGATCACAGCCGTTACACAGATACGCAGTATTTT.

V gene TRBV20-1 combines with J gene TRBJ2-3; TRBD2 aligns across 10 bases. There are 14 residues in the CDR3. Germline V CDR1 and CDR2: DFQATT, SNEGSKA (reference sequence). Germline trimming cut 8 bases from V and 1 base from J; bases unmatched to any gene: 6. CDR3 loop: CSTPGTSGTDTQYF. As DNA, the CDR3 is TGCAGTACCCCCGGGACTAGCGGCACAGATACGCAGTATTTT.

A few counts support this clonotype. The CDR3 DNA follows: TGTGCCAGCAGTGAACCCCCACTAGAGACCCAGTACTTC. Translated: CASSEPPLETQYF. The V and J genes are TRBV2 and TRBJ2-5, with no clear D. Germline CDR1 is SNHLY and CDR2 is FYNNEI. V was trimmed by 2 bases and J by 4 bases, leaving 8 bases between them. There are 13 residues in the CDR3.

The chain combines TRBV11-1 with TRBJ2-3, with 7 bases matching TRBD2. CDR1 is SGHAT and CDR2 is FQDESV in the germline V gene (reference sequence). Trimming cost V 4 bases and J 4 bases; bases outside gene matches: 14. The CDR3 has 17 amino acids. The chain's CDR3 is CASSSRTSVPTADTQYF. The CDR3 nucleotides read TGTGCCAGCAGCTCCCGTACTAGCGTCCCGACGGCAGATACGCAGTATTTT.

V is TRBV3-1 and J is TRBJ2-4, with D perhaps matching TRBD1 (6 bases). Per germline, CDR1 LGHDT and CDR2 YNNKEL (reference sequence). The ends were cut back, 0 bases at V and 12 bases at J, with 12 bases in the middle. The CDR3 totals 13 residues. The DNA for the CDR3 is TGTGCCAGCAGCCAAGACGGAAACAGGGCTCAGTACTTC. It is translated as CASSQDGNRAQYF.

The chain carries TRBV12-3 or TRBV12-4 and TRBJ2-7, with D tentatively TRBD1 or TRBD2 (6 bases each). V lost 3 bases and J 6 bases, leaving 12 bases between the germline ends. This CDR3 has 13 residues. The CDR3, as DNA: TGTGCCAGCAGTTTTGGGGGGCAGGGCGAGCAGTACGTC. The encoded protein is CASSFGGQGEQYV.

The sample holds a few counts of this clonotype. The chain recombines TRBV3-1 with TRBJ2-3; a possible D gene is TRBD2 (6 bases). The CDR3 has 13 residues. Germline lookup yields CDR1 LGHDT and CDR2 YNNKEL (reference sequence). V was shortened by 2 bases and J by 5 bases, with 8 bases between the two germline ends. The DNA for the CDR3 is TGTGCCAGCAGCCAACGGAGGGAAGATACGCAGTATTTT. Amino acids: CASSQRREDTQYF.

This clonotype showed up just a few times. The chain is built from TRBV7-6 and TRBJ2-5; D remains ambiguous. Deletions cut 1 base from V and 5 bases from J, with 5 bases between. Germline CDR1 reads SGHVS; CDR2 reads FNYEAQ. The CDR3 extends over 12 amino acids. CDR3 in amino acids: CASSLVQETQYF. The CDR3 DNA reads TGTGCCAGCAGCTTAGTGCAGGAGACCCAGTACTTC.

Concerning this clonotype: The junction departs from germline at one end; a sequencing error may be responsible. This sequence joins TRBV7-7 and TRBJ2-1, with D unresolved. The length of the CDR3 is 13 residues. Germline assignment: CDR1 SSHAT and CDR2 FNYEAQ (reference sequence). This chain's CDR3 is CASSLAIYNEQFF. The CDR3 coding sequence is TGTGCTAGCAGCTTAGCTATTTACAATGAGCAGTTCTTC.

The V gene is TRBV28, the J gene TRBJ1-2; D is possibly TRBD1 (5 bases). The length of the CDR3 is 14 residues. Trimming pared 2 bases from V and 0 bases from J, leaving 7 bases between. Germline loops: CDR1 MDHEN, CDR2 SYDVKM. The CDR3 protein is CASSLGGTNYGYTF. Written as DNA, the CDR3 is TGTGCCAGCAGTTTAGGGGGAACTAACTATGGCTACACCTTC.

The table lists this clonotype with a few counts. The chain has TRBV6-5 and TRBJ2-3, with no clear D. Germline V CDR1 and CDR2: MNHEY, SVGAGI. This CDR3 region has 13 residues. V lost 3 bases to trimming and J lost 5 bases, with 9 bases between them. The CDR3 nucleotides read TGTGCCAGCAGTTATAGTAAGGGAGATACGCAGTATTTT. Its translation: CASSYSKGDTQYF.

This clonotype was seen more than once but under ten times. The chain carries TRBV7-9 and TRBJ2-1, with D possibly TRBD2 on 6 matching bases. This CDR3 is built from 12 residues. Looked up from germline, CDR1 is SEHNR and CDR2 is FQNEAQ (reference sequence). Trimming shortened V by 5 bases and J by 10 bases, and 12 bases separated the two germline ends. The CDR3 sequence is CASSKGTWEQFF. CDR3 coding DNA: TGTGCCAGCAGCAAGGGGACTTGGGAGCAGTTCTTC.

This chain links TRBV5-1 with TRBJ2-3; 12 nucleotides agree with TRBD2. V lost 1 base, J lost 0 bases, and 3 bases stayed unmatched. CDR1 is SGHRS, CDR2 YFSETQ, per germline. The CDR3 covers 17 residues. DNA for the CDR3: TGCGCCAGCAGCTTGAGACTAGCGGGAGTTAGCACAGATACGCAGTATTTT. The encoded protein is CASSLRLAGVSTDTQYF. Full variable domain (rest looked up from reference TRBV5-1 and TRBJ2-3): KAGVTQTPRYLIKTRGQQVTLSCSPISGHRSVSWYQQTPGQGLQFLFEYFSETQRNKGNFPGRFSGRQFSNSRSEMNVSTLELGDSALYLCASSLRLAGVSTDTQYFGPGTRLTVL.

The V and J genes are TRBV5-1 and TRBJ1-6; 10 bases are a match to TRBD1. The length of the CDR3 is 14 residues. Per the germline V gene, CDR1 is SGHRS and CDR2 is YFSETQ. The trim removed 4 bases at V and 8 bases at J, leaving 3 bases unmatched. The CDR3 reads CASSPTGGDSPLHF. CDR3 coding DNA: TGCGCCAGCAGCCCGACAGGGGGCGATTCACCCCTCCACTTT.

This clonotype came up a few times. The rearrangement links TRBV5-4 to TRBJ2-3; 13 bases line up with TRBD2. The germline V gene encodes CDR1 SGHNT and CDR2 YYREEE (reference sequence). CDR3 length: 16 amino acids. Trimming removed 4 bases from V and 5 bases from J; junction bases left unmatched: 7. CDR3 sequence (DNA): TGTGCCAGCAGCCCCCGGACTAGCGGGAGTCGAGATACGCAGTATTTT. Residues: CASSPRTSGSRDTQYF.

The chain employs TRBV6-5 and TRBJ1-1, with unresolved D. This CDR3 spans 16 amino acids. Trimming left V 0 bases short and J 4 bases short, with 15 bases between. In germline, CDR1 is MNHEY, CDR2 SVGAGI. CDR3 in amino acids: CASSYSVRGPGTEAFF. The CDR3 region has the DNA TGTGCCAGCAGTTACTCCGTCCGCGGACCGGGCACTGAAGCTTTCTTT.

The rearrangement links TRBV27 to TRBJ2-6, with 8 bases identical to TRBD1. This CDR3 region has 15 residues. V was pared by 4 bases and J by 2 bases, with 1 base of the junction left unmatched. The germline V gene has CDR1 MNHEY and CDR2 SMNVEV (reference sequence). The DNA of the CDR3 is TGTGCCAGCAGTTCGACAGGGGCTGGGGCCAACGTCCTGACTTTC. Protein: CASSSTGAGANVLTF. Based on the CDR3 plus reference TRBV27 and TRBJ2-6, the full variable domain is EAQVTQNPRYLITVTGKKLTVTCSQNMNHEYMSWYRQDPGLGLRQIYYSMNVEVTDKGDVPEGYKVSRKEKRNFPLILESPSPNQTSLYFCASSSTGAGANVLTFGAGSRLTVL.

The DNA for the CDR3 is TGCAGTGCTAGGAAACCCGGGACAGGGGCAGAAAAACTGTTTTTT. Residues: CSARKPGTGAEKLFF. V usage is TRBV20-1 and J usage is TRBJ1-4; 10 bases map to TRBD1. Trimming cost V 3 bases and J 8 bases; bases outside gene matches: 9. CDR1 and CDR2 from the germline V gene are DFQATT and SNEGSKA (reference sequence). The CDR3 has 15 residues.

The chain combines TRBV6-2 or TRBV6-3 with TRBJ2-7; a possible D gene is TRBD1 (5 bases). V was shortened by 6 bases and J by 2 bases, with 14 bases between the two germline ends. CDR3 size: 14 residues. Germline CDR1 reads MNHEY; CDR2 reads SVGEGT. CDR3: CASRRSGYTYEQYV. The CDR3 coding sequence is TGTGCCAGCAGGCGTTCAGGGTACACCTACGAGCAGTACGTC.

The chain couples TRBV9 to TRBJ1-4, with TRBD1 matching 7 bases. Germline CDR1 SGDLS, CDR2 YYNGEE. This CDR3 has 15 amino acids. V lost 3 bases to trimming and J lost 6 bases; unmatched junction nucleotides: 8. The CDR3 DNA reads TGTGCCAGCAGCGAAACTGGGGACAGTTATGAAAAACTGTTTTTT. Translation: CASSETGDSYEKLFF.

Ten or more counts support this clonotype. The CDR3 DNA follows: TGTGCCAGTAGTACTACCGCCATCGGGACAGGGAATGGCTACACCTTC. It yields the protein CASSTTAIGTGNGYTF. The rearrangement links TRBV19 to TRBJ1-2, with 9 bases matching TRBD1. The CDR3 is 16 amino acids. The V segment lost 4 bases and the J segment 6 bases; nucleotides outside the gene matches: 12. Germline V gene lookup returns CDR1 LNHDA and CDR2 SQIVND (reference sequence).